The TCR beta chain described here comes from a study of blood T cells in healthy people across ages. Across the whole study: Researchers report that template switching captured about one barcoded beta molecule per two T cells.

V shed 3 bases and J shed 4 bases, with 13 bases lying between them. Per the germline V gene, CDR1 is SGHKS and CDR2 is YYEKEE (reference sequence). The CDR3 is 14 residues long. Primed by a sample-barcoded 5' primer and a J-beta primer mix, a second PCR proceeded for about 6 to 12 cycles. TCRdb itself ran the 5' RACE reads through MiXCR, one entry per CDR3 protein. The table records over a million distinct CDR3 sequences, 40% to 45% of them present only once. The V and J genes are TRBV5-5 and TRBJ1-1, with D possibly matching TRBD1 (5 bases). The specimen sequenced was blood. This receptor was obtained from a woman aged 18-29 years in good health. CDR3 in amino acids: CASSWAQGTTEAFF. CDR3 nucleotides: TGTGCCAGCAGCTGGGCCCAGGGTACCACTGAAGCTTTCTTT.